This TCR beta chain emerged from a study of B cell selection in AIRE deficiency. Study-wide points: Only about 10% of a few thousand shared Treg sequences were patient-specific; less than 40% healthy-specific.

TCRdb's copy holds only in-frame clones and misses some; the assay was immunoSEQ multiplex PCR. Of some 25,000 clones detected, almost 98% appear once; the ten largest clones hold 0.2% to 0.25%. About this clone: Its antigen is undetermined.

V gave up 4 bases and J gave up 0 bases, with 13 bases separating them. Per germline, CDR1 SGHAT and CDR2 FQNNGV. The CDR3 length is 15 residues. The sorted conventional CD4 T cells were gated as CD4+CD127+. The J gene is TRBJ2-7, the V gene TRBV11-2, with a possible D match to TRBD2 (7 bases). This sequence was found in a human donor with AIRE deficiency. Sequencing was done on a sample of conventional CD4+ T cells sorted from PBMCs. CDR3 sequence reads: CASSWGRGASYEQYF. The DNA for the CDR3 is TGTGCCAGCAGCTGGGGCCGGGGGGCCTCCTACGAGCAGTACTTC.